The 31 T cell receptor beta chains given below trace back to one sample, sequenced in a study of pediatric ulcerative colitis. The table came from immunoSEQ multiplex PCR; TCRdb's copy has only in-frame clones and leaves some out. The sample lists about 60,000 clones; more than 75% were seen once. The material sequenced was blood. Source of these receptors: a boy between 10 and 17 years old who was a control in a study of pediatric ulcerative colitis.

The chain couples TRBV5-1 to TRBJ1-3; D ambiguous. The ends were cut back, 5 bases at V and 0 bases at J, with 6 bases in the middle. CDR1 and CDR2 from the germline V gene are SGHRS and YFSETQ. This CDR3 spans 13 amino acids. DNA for the CDR3: TGCGCCAGCAGTCTGGGCTCTGGAAACACCATATATTTT. As protein: CASSLGSGNTIYF.

This rearrangement joins TRBV21-1 to TRBJ1-2; TRBD1 was called by the table and not checked on the DNA. TRBV21-1 is a pseudogene locus. The CDR3 is 15 amino acids. The CDR3 sequence is CASSARRESNYGYTF. CDR3 nucleotide sequence: TGTGCCAGCAGCGCCCGCAGGGAATCTAACTATGGCTACACCTTC.

This chain links TRBV4-1 with TRBJ2-6; D is unresolved. Trimming took 1 base from V and 0 from J, leaving 10 bases between them. In germline, CDR1 is MGHRA, CDR2 YSYEKL. The CDR3 consists of 17 residues. The CDR3 here is CASSQVADFSGANVLTF. The CDR3 coding sequence is TGCGCCAGCAGCCAAGTGGCAGACTTCTCTGGGGCCAACGTCCTGACTTTC.

The chain combines TRBV5-1 with TRBJ2-7; no firm D call. The germline CDR1 and CDR2 sequences are SGHRS and YFSETQ. CDR3 length equals 15 residues. Trimming took off 10 bases at V and 3 bases at J, with 23 bases between the two ends. In DNA, the CDR3 is TGCGCCTCACGCCTCTTCCCCCCCGACGGCTACGAGCAGTACTTC. Protein sequence: CASRLFPPDGYEQYF.

V usage is TRBV18 and J usage is TRBJ1-2; D not resolved. The V end lost 2 bases, the J end lost 7 bases, and 14 bases lay between the germline ends. The CDR3 is 14 amino acids. Germline V gene data show CDR1 as KGHSH and CDR2 as LQKENI. The CDR3 DNA reads as TGTGCCAGCTCACCAGTGAGGGAGAAGGGTGGCTACACCTTC. This translates into CASSPVREKGGYTF. Based on the CDR3 plus reference TRBV18 and TRBJ1-2, the full variable domain is NAGVMQNPRHLVRRRGQEARLRCSPMKGHSHVYWYRQLPEEGLKFMVYLQKENIIDESGMPKERFSAEFPKEGPSILRIQQVVRGDSAAYFCASSPVREKGGYTFGSGTRLTVV.

V and J are TRBV9 and TRBJ1-5; D uncertain. Per the germline V gene, CDR1 is SGDLS and CDR2 is YYNGEE. Trimming took 0 bases from V and 0 from J, leaving 7 bases between them. The CDR3 extends over 15 amino acids. In nucleotides, the CDR3 is TGTGCCAGCAGCGTAGGAGGGAATAGCAATCAGCCCCAGCATTTT. This gives the protein CASSVGGNSNQPQHF.

The chain links TRBV27 to TRBJ2-7; maybe TRBD1 (5 bases). The germline V gene encodes CDR1 MNHEY and CDR2 SMNVEV (reference sequence). Trimming took off 7 bases at V and 2 bases at J, with 12 bases between the two ends. The CDR3 is 13 residues long. Written as DNA, the CDR3 is TGTGCCAGCATCAACGCAGGGACCTACGAGCAGTACTTC. Amino acid sequence: CASINAGTYEQYF.

The chain recombines TRBV18 with TRBJ1-1; the D gene is possibly TRBD1 (6 bases). Germline loops: CDR1 KGHSH, CDR2 LQKENI. The V and J ends lost 3 bases and 6 bases respectively, with 14 bases between them. The CDR3 totals 14 residues. For the CDR3, the DNA is TGTGCCAGCTCACCGACAAGGGGGTTGTCTGAAGCTTTCTTT. The encoded protein is CASSPTRGLSEAFF.

The gene calls are TRBV19 and TRBJ2-1; 9 bases map to TRBD2. The CDR3 is 15 residues long. Trimming removed 7 bases from V and 4 bases from J; junction bases left unmatched: 8. Germline CDR1 reads LNHDA; CDR2 reads SQIVND (reference sequence). CDR3: CASTFSGGHYNEQFF. The CDR3 DNA reads as TGTGCCAGTACTTTTAGCGGGGGACATTACAATGAGCAGTTCTTC.

This clone was recorded only once. This chain joins TRBV4-3 and TRBJ2-1; 8 bases map to TRBD1. The trim removed 3 bases at V and 7 bases at J, leaving 5 bases unmatched. The CDR3 is 14 residues long. Germline CDR1 reads LGHNA; CDR2 reads YSLEER. This CDR3 reads CASSQRRDRNEQFF. The CDR3 nucleotides are TGCGCCAGCAGCCAGCGCCGGGACAGGAATGAGCAGTTCTTC.

This sequence joins TRBV18 and TRBJ1-3, with TRBD1 matching over 10 bases. CDR3 length: 17 residues. CDR1 is KGHSH, CDR2 LQKENI, per germline. J gave up 6 bases and V 3 bases, and 11 bases lay outside the gene matches. CDR3 in amino acids: CASSPAPGTGDINTIYF. In nucleotides, the CDR3 is TGTGCCAGCTCACCGGCCCCCGGGACAGGGGATATAAACACCATATATTTT.

The J gene is TRBJ2-5, the V gene TRBV19; D ambiguous. The V gene's germline CDR1 is LNHDA and CDR2 SQIVND (reference sequence). Trimming removed 3 bases from V and 4 bases from J, with 9 bases in between. The CDR3 length is 13 residues. The CDR3 DNA reads as TGTGCCAGTAGTATCTCTTGGCGAGAGACCCAGTACTTC. Translating gives CASSISWRETQYF.

In its sample, this clone ranks as medium-sized. J is TRBJ1-2 and V is TRBV19, with 8 bases that match TRBD1. The CDR3 totals 13 residues. The V gene's germline CDR1 is LNHDA and CDR2 SQIVND (reference sequence). The V and J ends lost 9 bases and 4 bases, in that order; junction bases with no gene match: 7. CDR3 in amino acids: CARAQGACYGYTF. In nucleotides, the CDR3 is TGTGCCAGGGCCCAGGGGGCGTGCTATGGCTACACCTTC.

This chain joins TRBV27 and TRBJ1-5, with 9 nucleotides matching TRBD1. The CDR3 has 15 amino acids. Germline lookup yields CDR1 MNHEY and CDR2 SMNVEV (reference sequence). Trimming at V came to 6 bases and at J to 5 bases, leaving 8 bases not matched to a gene. As DNA, the CDR3 is TGTGCCAGCAGGGCCGGGACAGGGAACGATCAGCCCCAGCATTTT. As protein: CASRAGTGNDQPQHF.

The CDR3 loop reads CASSQSIAGGPTDTQYF. In DNA, the CDR3 is TGCGCCAGCAGCCAATCTATAGCGGGGGGGCCGACAGATACGCAGTATTTT. V usage is TRBV4-3 and J usage is TRBJ2-3, with 11 positions matching TRBD2. Germline trimming cut 2 bases from V and 3 bases from J; bases unmatched to any gene: 7. Germline CDR1 and CDR2: LGHNA and YSLEER. This CDR3 region has 17 residues.

V is TRBV5-4 and J is TRBJ1-1; D not resolved. This CDR3 has 15 residues. The ends were cut back, 1 base at V and 2 bases at J, with 12 bases in the middle. Germline V lookup: CDR1 SGHNT, CDR2 YYREEE (reference sequence). CDR3 bases: TGTGCCAGCAGCTTGCAAGGTCAGGCCAACACTGAAGCTTTCTTT. The encoded protein is CASSLQGQANTEAFF.

The chain couples TRBV14 to TRBJ2-7; 13 positions match TRBD2. Losses at the gene ends were 5 bases for V and 4 bases for J; bases not matched to a gene: 8. From germline, CDR1 is SGHDN and CDR2 FVKESK. The CDR3 has 16 amino acids. The CDR3 is CASSGDGLAGDYEQYF. Written as DNA, the CDR3 is TGTGCCAGCAGCGGGGATGGACTAGCGGGAGATTACGAGCAGTACTTC. Full variable domain (outside the CDR3, taken from reference TRBV14 and TRBJ2-7): EAGVTQFPSHSVIEKGQTVTLRCDPISGHDNLYWYRRVMGKEIKFLLHFVKESKQDESGMPNNRFLAERTGGTYSTLKVQPAELEDSGVYFCASSGDGLAGDYEQYFGPGTRLTVT.

The chain joins TRBV13 to TRBJ2-3; the D is unclear. The CDR3 loop spans 13 amino acids. The germline CDR1 and CDR2 sequences are PRHDT and FYEKMQ (reference sequence). Trimming shortened V by 10 bases and J by 8 bases, and 19 bases separated the two germline ends. The CDR3 DNA is TGTGCCACCTCTCTCGGGTTCGCACCTACGCAGTATTTT. It encodes CATSLGFAPTQYF.

The chain is built from TRBV5-1 and TRBJ2-5; D is possibly TRBD1 (6 bases). The CDR3 covers 16 residues. The germline V and J ends were trimmed by 3 bases and 2 bases, with 17 bases remaining between them. Germline CDR1 and CDR2: SGHRS and YFSETQ. The CDR3 DNA follows: TGCGCCAGCAGCTCGGGAACTGGGACATTTCAAGAGACCCAGTACTTC. It encodes CASSSGTGTFQETQYF.

The V and J genes are TRBV29-1 and TRBJ1-4; D gene unclear. V shed 7 bases and J shed 0 bases, with 9 bases lying between them. Per the germline V gene, CDR1 is SQVTM and CDR2 is ANQGSEA. The CDR3 runs 13 residues. CDR3 in DNA: TGCAGCGGCTCCGGGACAACTAATGAAAAACTGTTTTTT. It translates to CSGSGTTNEKLFF.

The J gene is TRBJ2-1, the V gene TRBV7-3; 11 bases fit TRBD2. The CDR3 length is 17 residues. Germline V CDR1 and CDR2: SGHTA, FQGTGA. V lost 4 bases, J lost 5 bases, and 10 bases stayed unmatched. The CDR3 loop is CASSSPTSGGPDNEQFF. As DNA, the CDR3 is TGTGCCAGCAGCTCTCCAACTAGCGGGGGACCTGACAATGAGCAGTTCTTC.

V is TRBV7-8 and J is TRBJ1-2; 8 bases fit TRBD1. Germline V CDR1 and CDR2: SGHVS, FQNEAQ. CDR3 length equals 16 residues. V was clipped by 0 bases and J by 8 bases; unmatched bases: 11. The CDR3 loop is CASSLAYGAGGEGYTF. Written as DNA, the CDR3 is TGTGCCAGCAGCTTAGCTTACGGGGCAGGGGGCGAGGGCTACACCTTC.

DNA of the CDR3: TGTGCCAGCAGCGTAGCGGAGGGATGGAACACTGAAGCTTTCTTT. This encodes CASSVAEGWNTEAFF. The chain recombines TRBV9 with TRBJ1-1; D not certain. The germline V gene has CDR1 SGDLS and CDR2 YYNGEE. The CDR3 consists of 15 residues. The germline V and J ends were trimmed by 0 bases and 1 base, with 10 bases remaining between them.

This chain's CDR3 is CASSEALLVRNDGSGANVLTF. DNA for the CDR3: TGTGCCAGCAGTGAAGCGCTTCTCGTAAGGAACGACGGCTCTGGGGCCAACGTCCTGACTTTC. This chain links TRBV2 with TRBJ2-6; D is uncertain. Germline V CDR1 and CDR2: SNHLY, FYNNEI. Between the trimmed V and J ends, which lost 0 bases and 0 bases, there was a span of 21 bases. This CDR3 comprises 21 residues.

This clone was recorded only once. The V gene is TRBV18, the J gene TRBJ2-7; unclear D gene. CDR3 length equals 14 residues. Trimming shortened V by 4 bases and J by 0 bases, and 10 bases separated the two germline ends. Per germline, CDR1 KGHSH and CDR2 LQKENI. This chain's CDR3 is CASSLLEPSYEQYF. The CDR3 coding sequence is TGTGCCAGCTCACTCTTAGAACCCTCCTACGAGCAGTACTTC.

The rearrangement joins TRBV13 to TRBJ2-2; the D is unclear. Trimming cost V 1 base and J 1 base, with 7 bases left between them. Looked up from germline, CDR1 is PRHDT and CDR2 is FYEKMQ (reference sequence). The length of the CDR3 is 15 residues. CDR3 sequence (DNA): TGTGCCAGCAGCTTAGTTGGGGAGAACACCGGGGAGCTGTTTTTT. It encodes CASSLVGENTGELFF.

This sequence joins TRBV9 and TRBJ2-7; the D is unclear. Germline CDR1 and CDR2: SGDLS and YYNGEE. The CDR3 is 13 amino acids. Trimming shortened V by 0 bases and J by 3 bases, and 7 bases separated the two germline ends. This CDR3 is CASSVGVNYEQYF. As DNA, the CDR3 is TGTGCCAGCAGCGTAGGGGTGAACTACGAGCAGTACTTC.

The chain is built from TRBV5-4 and TRBJ1-6, with 8 positions matching TRBD1. CDR1 is SGHNT, CDR2 YYREEE, per germline (reference sequence). V lost 4 bases, J lost 8 bases, and 8 bases stayed unmatched. The CDR3 length is 15 residues. The CDR3 loop reads CASSRQTGADSPLHF. CDR3 DNA: TGTGCCAGCAGCCGACAGACAGGGGCAGATTCACCCCTCCACTTT.

V is TRBV18 and J is TRBJ1-3; TRBD1 aligns across 9 bases. CDR3 length: 17 amino acids. V lost 2 bases to trimming and J lost 0 bases; unmatched junction nucleotides: 5. The germline V gene encodes CDR1 KGHSH and CDR2 LQKENI. DNA of the CDR3: TGTGCCAGCTCACCAGCCACGACAGGGGGCTCTGGAAACACCATATATTTT. Protein sequence: CASSPATTGGSGNTIYF. The complete variable domain, with remaining parts taken from reference TRBV18 and TRBJ1-3, reads NAGVMQNPRHLVRRRGQEARLRCSPMKGHSHVYWYRQLPEEGLKFMVYLQKENIIDESGMPKERFSAEFPKEGPSILRIQQVVRGDSAAYFCASSPATTGGSGNTIYFGEGSWLTVV.

The rearrangement joins TRBV28 to TRBJ2-1; no reliable D call. Trimming took 6 bases from V and 0 from J, leaving 9 bases between them. The CDR3 loop spans 14 amino acids. The germline V gene has CDR1 MDHEN and CDR2 SYDVKM. In DNA form, the CDR3 reads TGTGCCAGCAGCTCCCCAGGCTCCTACAATGAGCAGTTCTTC. Translation: CASSSPGSYNEQFF.

CDR3 in DNA: TGTGCCAGCAGCCCTATGATGGTGGACTATGGCTACACCTTC. Protein sequence: CASSPMMVDYGYTF. The chain is built from TRBV28 and TRBJ1-2; D unresolved. The germline V gene has CDR1 MDHEN and CDR2 SYDVKM. There are 14 residues in the CDR3. The germline V and J ends were trimmed by 6 bases and 3 bases, with 14 bases remaining between them.